This entry lists 10 T cell receptor beta chains sequenced from one sample in a study of siplizumab effects on memory and regulatory T cells. Using immunoSEQ multiplex PCR, the repertoire was profiled, and TCRdb retains in-frame clones only, with some absent. The table has tens of thousands of clones, 88% seen once. The sequencing input was Tregs sorted from blood. The receptors stem from a human donor in good health.

V is TRBV7-8 and J is TRBJ1-2; 7 nucleotides match TRBD1. The V segment lost 0 bases and the J segment 8 bases; nucleotides outside the gene matches: 6. The CDR3 length is 14 residues. Germline V gene sequence: CDR1 SGHVS, CDR2 FQNEAQ. This CDR3 reads CASSLALTGSGYTF. The CDR3 nucleotides read TGTGCCAGCAGCTTAGCGCTGACAGGGTCGGGCTACACCTTC.

The rearrangement uses TRBV6-6 and TRBJ1-1; a possible D gene is TRBD1 (5 bases). The CDR3 consists of 12 residues. Germline V gene lookup returns CDR1 MNHNY and CDR2 SVGAGI (reference sequence). V dropped 4 bases and J dropped 9 bases, with 12 bases sitting between them. This CDR3 reads CASSLRGFKAFF. Written as DNA, the CDR3 is TGTGCCAGCAGTTTGAGGGGTTTTAAAGCTTTCTTT.

The CDR3 DNA reads TGCGCCAGCAGCTTGGATCCGGGGGAAGATTCACCCCTCCACTTT. This translates into CASSLDPGEDSPLHF. This chain connects TRBV5-1 to TRBJ1-6; a possible D gene is TRBD1 (5 bases). The germline gives CDR1 SGHRS, CDR2 YFSETQ. The CDR3 contains 15 residues. Between the trimmed V and J ends, which lost 0 bases and 8 bases, there was a span of 12 bases.

The CDR3 here is CASRAGGTDTQYF. CDR3 nucleotide sequence: TGTGCCAGCAGGGCGGGCGGCACAGATACGCAGTATTTT. The rearrangement links TRBV2 to TRBJ2-3; maybe TRBD2 (5 bases). Germline V gene data show CDR1 as SNHLY and CDR2 as FYNNEI. Trimming removed 6 bases from V and 1 base from J, with 8 bases in between. The CDR3 loop spans 13 amino acids.

The chain joins TRBV6-5 to TRBJ2-7, with D possibly matching TRBD2 (6 bases). This CDR3 has 16 residues. The germline gives CDR1 MNHEY, CDR2 SVGAGI. Trimming pared 2 bases from V and 0 bases from J, leaving 14 bases between. The CDR3 coding sequence is TGTGCCAGCAGTTACACAAGCGGGCGGCCCTCCTACGAGCAGTACTTC. It encodes CASSYTSGRPSYEQYF.

The J gene is TRBJ2-7, the V gene TRBV9; D gene uncertain. The CDR3 spans 12 residues. The germline CDR1 and CDR2 sequences are SGDLS and YYNGEE. Trimming removed 4 bases from V and 2 bases from J, with 7 bases in between. The CDR3 is CASSRSPYEQYF. In nucleotides, the CDR3 is TGTGCCAGCAGCCGGTCTCCCTACGAGCAGTACTTC.

This chain uses TRBV7-3 with TRBJ2-3; no clear D. The CDR3 totals 13 residues. Germline CDR1 reads SGHTA; CDR2 reads FQGTGA. The germline V and J ends were trimmed by 2 bases and 4 bases, with 7 bases remaining between them. DNA for the CDR3: TGTGCCAGCAGCTTACAACGTTCAGATACGCAGTATTTT. Amino acids: CASSLQRSDTQYF.

The rearrangement uses TRBV5-1 and TRBJ2-1; 8 bases agree with TRBD2. The V gene end was trimmed by 0 bases and the J gene end by 7 bases; junction bases not matched to a gene: 6. CDR3 length: 15 residues. CDR1 and CDR2 from the germline V gene are SGHRS and YFSETQ. The CDR3 bases are TGCGCCAGCAGCTTGGACGGGAGGGCCGGGAATGAGCAGTTCTTC. Encoded protein: CASSLDGRAGNEQFF.

This clone was seen a single time. CDR3 region: CASSSAGTSGGTGELFF. For the CDR3, the DNA is TGTGCCAGCAGCTCTGCGGGGACTAGCGGGGGGACCGGGGAGCTGTTTTTT. This rearrangement joins TRBV5-5 to TRBJ2-2; 15 bases are a match to TRBD2. The germline V gene has CDR1 SGHKS and CDR2 YYEKEE (reference sequence). The V segment lost 3 bases and the J segment 5 bases; nucleotides outside the gene matches: 5. This CDR3 has 17 amino acids.

As for this clone: An end of the junction differs from the germline gene, which may be a read error. This rearrangement joins TRBV6-1 to TRBJ2-1; D uncertain. CDR1 is MNHNS and CDR2 is SASEGT in the germline V gene. This CDR3 comprises 11 residues. The chain's CDR3 is CASSEVASHVF. The CDR3 nucleotides are TGTGCCAGCAGTGAAGTGGCTTCCCACGTCTTC.